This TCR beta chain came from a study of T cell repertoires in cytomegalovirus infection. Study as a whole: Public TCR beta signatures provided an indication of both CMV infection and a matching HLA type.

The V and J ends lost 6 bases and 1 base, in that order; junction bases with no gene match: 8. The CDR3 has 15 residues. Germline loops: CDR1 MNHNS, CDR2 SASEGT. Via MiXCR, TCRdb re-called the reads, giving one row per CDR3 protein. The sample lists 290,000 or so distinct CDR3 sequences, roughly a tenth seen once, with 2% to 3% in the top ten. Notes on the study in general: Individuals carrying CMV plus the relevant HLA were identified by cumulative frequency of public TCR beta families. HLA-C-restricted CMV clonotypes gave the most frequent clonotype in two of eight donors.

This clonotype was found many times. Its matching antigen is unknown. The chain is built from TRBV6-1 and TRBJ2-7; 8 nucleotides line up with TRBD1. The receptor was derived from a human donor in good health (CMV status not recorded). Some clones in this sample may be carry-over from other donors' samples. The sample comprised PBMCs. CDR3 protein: CASSSGTGPSYEQYF. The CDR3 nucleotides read TGTGCCAGCAGCTCAGGGACAGGACCGTCCTACGAGCAGTACTTC.